A single sample gave rise to the 27 T cell receptor beta chains below, sequenced in a study of blood T cell repertoires in COVID-19. TCRdb's table, derived via immunoSEQ multiplex PCR, lists solely in-frame clones and lacks some. The sample has about 260,000 clones; about 87% are singletons. The sequencing sample was made of peripheral blood. These receptors were collected from a woman aged 70-85 years with COVID-19, enrolled during active disease.

This chain connects TRBV12-3 or TRBV12-4 to TRBJ2-3; D gene uncertain. With 3 bases removed from V and 3 bases from J, the gap between germline ends came to 7 bases. The CDR3 extends over 13 amino acids. CDR3 bases: TGTGCCAGCAGTTTTATCAGGACAGATACGCAGTATTTT. The encoded protein is CASSFIRTDTQYF.

This clone showed up just once. The rearrangement links TRBV3-1 (or the pseudogene TRBV3-2) to TRBJ1-1; TRBD1 matches at 8 bases. V shed 4 bases and J 5 bases; nucleotides not matched to a gene: 6. The CDR3 sequence is 14 residues long. The germline CDR1 and CDR2 sequences are LGHDT and YNNKEL (reference sequence). CDR3 in amino acids: CASSLDRGETEAFF. CDR3 nucleotides: TGTGCCAGCAGCCTCGACAGGGGAGAAACTGAAGCTTTCTTT.

This rearrangement joins TRBV10-3 to TRBJ1-3; 10 bases line up with TRBD1. Germline V CDR1 and CDR2: ENHRY, SYGVKD. This CDR3 has 16 amino acids. The trim removed 2 bases at V and 1 base at J, leaving 2 bases unmatched. Written as DNA, the CDR3 is TGTGCCATCAGTGAGAGACAGGGGGCTTCTGGAAACACCATATATTTT. It translates to CAISERQGASGNTIYF.

The rearrangement uses TRBV30 and TRBJ1-5; D gene uncertain. The germline V and J ends were trimmed by 1 base and 5 bases, with 9 bases remaining between them. Germline CDR1 reads GTSNPN; CDR2 reads SVGIG (reference sequence). The CDR3 loop spans 13 amino acids. CDR3 sequence: CAWSGAPDQPQHF. CDR3 bases: TGTGCCTGGAGTGGGGCCCCAGATCAGCCCCAGCATTTT.

The V call is TRBV3-1 (or the pseudogene TRBV3-2), the J call TRBJ2-7; 9 bases map to TRBD2. Germline V CDR1 and CDR2: LGHDT, YNNKEL (reference sequence). The CDR3 is 16 amino acids. V was pared by 4 bases and J by 2 bases, with 9 bases of the junction left unmatched. CDR3 DNA: TGTGCCAGCAGCCTCTACACTAGCGGGCGACCCTACGAGCAGTACTTC. This translates into CASSLYTSGRPYEQYF.

The chain links TRBV7-8 to TRBJ1-3, with TRBD1 matching over 8 bases. From germline, CDR1 is SGHVS and CDR2 FQNEAQ. J was trimmed by 3 bases and V by 0 bases; bases with no gene match: 4. The CDR3 has 16 amino acids. The CDR3 loop reads CASSLASDRGGNTIYF. The DNA of the CDR3 is TGTGCCAGCAGCTTAGCAAGCGACAGGGGTGGAAACACCATATATTTT.

This clone was counted once. The chain couples TRBV4-1 to TRBJ1-5; a weak D match, TRBD1 (5 bases). Trimming pared 0 bases from V and 3 bases from J, leaving 9 bases between. CDR1 is MGHRA and CDR2 is YSYEKL in the germline V gene. CDR3 length equals 15 residues. CDR3 protein: CASSQDPGNNQPQHF. Written as DNA, the CDR3 is TGCGCCAGCAGCCAAGATCCAGGGAACAATCAGCCCCAGCATTTT.

The V gene is TRBV7-8, the J gene TRBJ2-1, with D possibly TRBD2 on 5 matching bases. CDR3 length: 15 residues. Trimming cost V 3 bases and J 5 bases, with 14 bases left between them. Germline V gives CDR1 SGHVS, CDR2 FQNEAQ. The CDR3 DNA follows: TGTGCCAGCAGCTTCCGGGAAAGCAGTAACAATGAGCAGTTCTTC. Protein product: CASSFRESSNNEQFF.

The genes are TRBV29-1 and TRBJ1-6; perhaps TRBD1 as D (6 bases). Trimming removed 4 bases from V and 8 bases from J, with 12 bases in between. This CDR3 comprises 13 residues. Germline assignment: CDR1 SQVTM and CDR2 ANQGSEA. This CDR3 is CSVVDSPYSPLHF. The CDR3 nucleotides are TGCAGCGTTGTGGACAGCCCCTATTCACCCCTCCACTTT.

The count of this clone is one. This chain links TRBV10-3 with TRBJ2-5; maybe TRBD1 (7 bases). CDR1 ENHRY and CDR2 SYGVKD come from the germline V gene. The CDR3 length is 16 residues. V was pared by 4 bases and J by 2 bases, with 17 bases between. CDR3 region: CAISARGEAAQETQYF. The CDR3 DNA reads TGTGCCATCAGTGCCAGGGGGGAGGCTGCTCAAGAGACCCAGTACTTC.

The CDR3, as DNA: TGCGCCAGCAGACCGACAGGGCGCAGTGATTCACCCCTCCACTTT. Translation: CASRPTGRSDSPLHF. The chain employs TRBV5-1 and TRBJ1-6, with 7 bases lining up with TRBD1. V lost 5 bases and J lost 8; bases outside the gene matches: 10. The CDR3 sequence is 15 residues long. Germline-derived CDR1 and CDR2 are SGHRS and YFSETQ.

The chain employs TRBV19 and TRBJ2-3; 11 nucleotides line up with TRBD1. Germline V gene lookup returns CDR1 LNHDA and CDR2 SQIVND (reference sequence). The CDR3 sequence is 17 residues long. After removal of 5 bases from V and 0 bases from J, the junction contained 7 bases not matched to a gene. CDR3 DNA sequence: TGTGCCAGTAGTTCACCATGGACAGGGGGCAGCACAGATACGCAGTATTTT. Translating gives CASSSPWTGGSTDTQYF.

The rearrangement uses TRBV3-1 (or the pseudogene TRBV3-2) and TRBJ2-1; 9 positions match TRBD2. V was pared by 0 bases and J by 6 bases, with 3 bases of the junction left unmatched. The germline gives CDR1 LGHDT, CDR2 YNNKEL (reference sequence). This CDR3 has 15 amino acids. In nucleotides, the CDR3 is TGTGCCAGCAGCCAAGATGCTAGCGGGACCAATGAGCAGTTCTTC. Amino acids: CASSQDASGTNEQFF.

The V gene is TRBV6-2 or TRBV6-3, the J gene TRBJ2-7; 8 nucleotides align to TRBD2. Trimming at V came to 5 bases and at J to 8 bases, leaving 8 bases not matched to a gene. CDR3 size: 13 residues. Germline V gene sequence: CDR1 MNHEY, CDR2 SVGEGT. The CDR3 sequence is CASSPNREGKQYF. The CDR3 bases are TGTGCCAGCAGTCCCAACCGGGAGGGAAAGCAGTACTTC.

The chain employs TRBV10-3 and TRBJ2-7, with D possibly matching TRBD2 (5 bases). The CDR3 runs to 14 residues. V was pared by 6 bases and J by 7 bases, with 19 bases between. Germline V gene lookup returns CDR1 ENHRY and CDR2 SYGVKD. The CDR3 sequence is CAISPHYGREEQYF. Written as DNA, the CDR3 is TGTGCCATCAGCCCCCACTACGGTAGGGAGGAGCAGTACTTC.

This sequence joins TRBV4-2 and TRBJ1-4; a possible D gene is TRBD1 (6 bases). CDR1 LGHNA and CDR2 YNFKEQ come from the germline V gene. The CDR3 runs 15 residues. Trimming pared 3 bases from V and 4 bases from J, leaving 12 bases between. The CDR3 DNA is TGTGCCAGCAGCCAGGGGGCGCGGAATAATGAAAAACTGTTTTTT. Translating it yields CASSQGARNNEKLFF.

The chain links TRBV29-1 to TRBJ1-2; 8 positions agree with TRBD1. V shed 3 bases, J shed 2 bases, and the junction held 8 bases outside the gene matches. The CDR3 covers 15 residues. CDR1 is SQVTM and CDR2 is ANQGSEA in the germline V gene. The CDR3 DNA reads TGCAGCGTTGACCCAGGGGGCGCGCGAAACTATGGCTACACCTTC. Protein product: CSVDPGGARNYGYTF.

The CDR3 here is CASSEGGATQYF. The CDR3 nucleotides are TGTGCCAGCAGCGAAGGGGGAGCTACGCAGTATTTT. The chain has TRBV11-2 and TRBJ2-3; D is possibly TRBD1 (6 bases). Looked up from germline, CDR1 is SGHAT and CDR2 is FQNNGV. The CDR3 is 12 amino acids. Trimming left V 5 bases short and J 8 bases short, with 11 bases between.

The J gene is TRBJ1-4, the V gene TRBV14; D call uncertain. V gave up 2 bases and J gave up 7 bases, with 11 bases separating them. The CDR3 covers 14 residues. In germline, CDR1 is SGHDN, CDR2 FVKESK. This chain's CDR3 is CASSQSYYSEKLFF. The CDR3 DNA follows: TGTGCCAGCAGCCAAAGCTATTATTCTGAAAAACTGTTTTTT.

The rearrangement joins TRBV19 to TRBJ2-1, with a tentative D call TRBD2 (6 bases). The germline gives CDR1 LNHDA, CDR2 SQIVND (reference sequence). The length of the CDR3 is 13 residues. V shed 7 bases and J shed 7 bases, with 14 bases lying between them. The CDR3 DNA reads as TGTGCCAGTATAAGCGGTGGAGGGAATGAGCAGTTCTTC. Amino acids: CASISGGGNEQFF.

CDR3 bases: TGTGCCAGCTCACCAAGGACAGGGGAAGATACTGAAGCTTTCTTT. Its protein product is CASSPRTGEDTEAFF. J is TRBJ1-1 and V is TRBV18; 9 nucleotides align to TRBD1. The germline CDR1 and CDR2 sequences are KGHSH and LQKENI. The CDR3 contains 15 residues. V was pared by 2 bases and J by 5 bases, with 6 bases of the junction left unmatched.

The V gene is TRBV9, the J gene TRBJ1-1; tentative D call: TRBD1 (5 bases). The germline CDR1 and CDR2 sequences are SGDLS and YYNGEE. The V and J ends lost 3 bases and 0 bases respectively, with 12 bases between them. The CDR3 is 15 residues long. CDR3 sequence (DNA): TGTGCCAGCAGCGCGGACACTCACATGAACACTGAAGCTTTCTTT. Its translation is CASSADTHMNTEAFF.

The chain joins TRBV30 to TRBJ1-5, with a tentative D call TRBD1 (5 bases). Germline values: CDR1 GTSNPN, CDR2 SVGIG (reference sequence). CDR3 size: 19 residues. Trimming took off 2 bases at V and 0 bases at J, with 23 bases between the two ends. For the CDR3, the DNA is TGTGCCTGGAGTACGAAGAAGACAGTCTCTAGATATAGCAATCAGCCCCAGCATTTT. Protein product: CAWSTKKTVSRYSNQPQHF.

The chain recombines TRBV12-3 or TRBV12-4 with TRBJ1-1; a weak D match, TRBD1 (6 bases). CDR3 length: 13 residues. Deletions cut 8 bases from V and 1 base from J, with 11 bases between. The CDR3 DNA reads as TGTGCCAGCTCCCAGGGGACGAACACTGAAGCTTTCTTT. The encoded protein is CASSQGTNTEAFF.

This clone was counted once. The V call is TRBV3-1 (or the pseudogene TRBV3-2), the J call TRBJ2-7, with 8 bases aligning to TRBD1. The CDR3 has 13 amino acids. Trimming cost V 4 bases and J 5 bases; bases outside gene matches: 4. CDR1 is LGHDT and CDR2 is YNNKEL in the germline V gene (reference sequence). CDR3 DNA sequence: TGTGCCAGCAGCCTCGGACAGGGCCACGAGCAGTACTTC. It translates to CASSLGQGHEQYF.

In this sample, this clone turned up many times. The rearrangement joins TRBV29-1 to TRBJ1-1; 9 nucleotides agree with TRBD1. Germline V gene sequence: CDR1 SQVTM, CDR2 ANQGSEA. This CDR3 has 13 residues. After removal of 4 bases from V and 6 bases from J, the junction contained 6 bases not matched to a gene. The CDR3 DNA is TGCAGCGTTGGGGACAGGGATTTGTCTGAAGCTTTCTTT. It translates to CSVGDRDLSEAFF.

The sample holds one count of this clone. The chain has TRBV10-3 and TRBJ2-1; D is unclear. V lost 2 bases, J lost 0 bases, and 5 bases lay in between. CDR1 and CDR2 (germline): ENHRY, SYGVKD. This CDR3 contains 14 residues. Here the CDR3 DNA reads TGTGCCATCAGTGAGGGAGCCTCCTACAATGAGCAGTTCTTC. It translates to CAISEGASYNEQFF.